This record covers a single T cell receptor (beta chain). Some clones are missing from TCRdb's copy, which holds only in-frame ones; the method was immunoSEQ multiplex PCR. The sample lists about 2 million clones, 85% to 95% occurring once. The sample is drawn from a study of shared clonotypes between healthy human individuals. This CDR3 is 15 amino acids long. CDR1 is MDHEN, CDR2 SYDVKM, per germline. V lost 5 bases and J lost 6, with 19 bases in between. This rearrangement joins TRBV28 to TRBJ1-1; no clear D. This clonotype was obtained from a young man in good health. What was sequenced was naive CD4+ T cells sorted from blood. The subset denotes: CD45RA+ positively selected. CDR3 in DNA: TGTGCCAGCAGTGGAATGGTCCCCGGCGGGGCTGAAGCTTTCTTT. As protein: CASSGMVPGGAEAFF.